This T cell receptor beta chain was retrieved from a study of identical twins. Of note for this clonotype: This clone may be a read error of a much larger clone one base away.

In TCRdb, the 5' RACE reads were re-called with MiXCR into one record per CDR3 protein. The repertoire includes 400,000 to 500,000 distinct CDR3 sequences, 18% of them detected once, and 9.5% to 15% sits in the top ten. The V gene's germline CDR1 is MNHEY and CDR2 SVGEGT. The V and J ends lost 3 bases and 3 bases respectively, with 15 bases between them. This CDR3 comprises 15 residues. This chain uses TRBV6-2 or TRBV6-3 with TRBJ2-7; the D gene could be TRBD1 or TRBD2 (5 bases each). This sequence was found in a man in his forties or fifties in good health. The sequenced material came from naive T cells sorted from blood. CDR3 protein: CASSYATGGHYEQYF. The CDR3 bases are TGTGCCAGCAGTTATGCTACAGGAGGACACTACGAGCAGTACTTC.